These 3 T cell receptor beta chains originate from one sample sequenced in a study of CD8 T cells in ankylosing spondylitis. TCRdb used MiXCR to reprocess the 5' RACE reads, holding one entry per CDR3 protein. Counted here are about 750,000 distinct CDR3 sequences, roughly 19% occurring once; the ten biggest clones make up around 19%. No antigens are known for them. Study-level points and caveats: There was a TCR beta motif, made of fewer than 10 highly homologous variants, that appeared characteristic of ankylosing spondylitis blood.

The sample consisted of blood, either unsorted or a sorted T cell fraction (not recorded which). The receptors stem from a male donor with ankylosing spondylitis.

This clonotype was detected a few times. The chain has TRBV4-1 and TRBJ2-5; a weak D match, TRBD2 (6 bases). The CDR3 consists of 12 residues. Trimming left V 0 bases short and J 10 bases short, with 9 bases between. The germline V gene encodes CDR1 MGHRA and CDR2 YSYEKL. The CDR3 bases are TGCGCCAGCAGCCAAGATGGAGGGGACCAGTACTTC. It translates to CASSQDGGDQYF.

This chain links TRBV10-1 with TRBJ2-1; TRBD2 agrees at 9 bases. This CDR3 has 18 amino acids. Per the germline V gene, CDR1 is WNHNN and CDR2 is SYGVQD (reference sequence). V lost 3 bases and J lost 9; bases outside the gene matches: 18. The DNA for the CDR3 is TGCGCCAGCAGTGAAAGTGGGACTCGGGCCAGCGGGGGGTCTGAGCAGTTCTTC. Its translation is CASSESGTRASGGSEQFF.

The table lists this clonotype with a few counts. The rearrangement joins TRBV7-9 to TRBJ2-3; 7 bases match TRBD2. The CDR3 is 16 residues long. After removal of 1 base from V and 2 bases from J, the junction contained 6 bases not matched to a gene. Germline V gene data show CDR1 as SEHNR and CDR2 as FQNEAQ (reference sequence). CDR3 sequence (DNA): TGTGCCAGCAGCTTAGTCGGGGGGACCGACACAGATACGCAGTATTTT. Translated: CASSLVGGTDTDTQYF.